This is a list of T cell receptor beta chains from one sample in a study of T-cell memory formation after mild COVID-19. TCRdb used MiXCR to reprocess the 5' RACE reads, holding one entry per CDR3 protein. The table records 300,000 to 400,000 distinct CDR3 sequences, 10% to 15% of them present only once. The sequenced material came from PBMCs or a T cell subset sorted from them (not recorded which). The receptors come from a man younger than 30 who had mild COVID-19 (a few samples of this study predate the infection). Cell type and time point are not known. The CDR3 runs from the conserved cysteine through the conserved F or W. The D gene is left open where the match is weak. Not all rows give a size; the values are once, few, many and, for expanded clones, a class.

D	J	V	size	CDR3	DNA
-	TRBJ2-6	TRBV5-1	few	CASSITGSSGANVLTF	TGCGCCAGCAGCATTACAGGTAGCTCTGGGGCCAACGTCCTGACTTTC
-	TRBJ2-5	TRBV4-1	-	CASSQQSRGQETQYF	TGCGCCAGCAGCCAACAGTCGCGGGGACAAGAGACCCAGTACTTC
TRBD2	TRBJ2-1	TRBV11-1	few	CASSLPGTSGGTTGEQFF	TGTGCCAGCAGCTTGCCCGGGACTAGCGGGGGGACGACTGGTGAGCAGTTCTTC
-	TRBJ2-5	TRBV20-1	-	CSARLWGLGETQYF	TGCAGTGCTAGATTATGGGGGCTGGGAGAGACCCAGTACTTC
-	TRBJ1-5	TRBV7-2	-	CASSFSKNQPQHF	TGTGCCAGCAGCTTCAGCAAGAATCAGCCCCAGCATTTT
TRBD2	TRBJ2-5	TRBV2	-	CASLQLAGRETQYF	TGTGCCAGCCTTCAACTAGCGGGGAGGGAGACCCAGTACTTC
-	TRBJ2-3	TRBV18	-	CASSPPLDTQYF	TGTGCCAGCTCACCACCTCTAGATACGCAGTATTTT
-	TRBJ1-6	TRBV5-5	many	CASSSTKAYNSPLHF	TGTGCCAGCAGCTCCACAAAAGCCTATAATTCACCCCTCCACTTT
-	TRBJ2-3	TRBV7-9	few	CASSPRDTQSTDTQYF	TGTGCCAGCAGTCCCCGAGACACCCAGAGCACAGATACGCAGTATTTT
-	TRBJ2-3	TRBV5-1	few	CASSFLGGRTNTQYF	TGCGCCAGCAGCTTTCTGGGGGGCCGAACTAATACGCAGTATTTT
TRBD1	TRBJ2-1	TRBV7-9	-	CASRQPEGQGLYNEQFF	TGTGCCAGCAGACAGCCCGAGGGACAGGGACTTTACAATGAGCAGTTCTTC
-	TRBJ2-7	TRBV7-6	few	CASSLAVGAYEQYF	TGTGCCAGCAGCTTAGCGGTGGGCGCCTACGAGCAGTACTTC
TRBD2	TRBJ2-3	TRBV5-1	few	CASNQLAGEQDTQYF	TGCGCCAGCAACCAACTAGCGGGGGAGCAAGATACGCAGTATTTT
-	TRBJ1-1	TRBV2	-	CASSPGWNTEAFF	TGTGCCAGCAGTCCAGGATGGAACACTGAAGCTTTCTTT
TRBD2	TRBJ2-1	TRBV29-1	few	CSVGSGGYNEQFF	TGCAGCGTTGGTAGCGGGGGATACAATGAGCAGTTCTTC
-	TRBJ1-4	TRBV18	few	CASSLSQATNEKLFF	TGTGCCAGCTCATTATCACAGGCAACTAATGAAAAACTGTTTTTT
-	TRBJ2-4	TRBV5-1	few	CASSPPVDTGWNIQYF	TGCGCCAGCAGCCCACCGGTGGACACCGGGTGGAACATTCAGTACTTC
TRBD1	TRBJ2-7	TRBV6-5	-	CATATGPTVEQYF	TGTGCCACCGCGACAGGGCCGACCGTCGAGCAGTACTTC
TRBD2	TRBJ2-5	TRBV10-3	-	CAIAGTSGGSGETQYF	TGTGCCATCGCCGGGACTAGCGGGGGGTCAGGGGAGACCCAGTACTTC
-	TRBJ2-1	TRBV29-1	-	CSVEPPSRNNEQFF	TGCAGCGTTGAACCGCCCTCTAGGAACAATGAGCAGTTCTTC
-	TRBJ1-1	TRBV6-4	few	CASRRTVNTEAFF	TGTGCCAGCAGGCGGACGGTGAACACTGAAGCTTTCTTT
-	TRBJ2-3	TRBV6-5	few	CASSYSIGASTDTQYF	TGTGCCAGCAGTTACTCGATAGGTGCTAGCACAGATACGCAGTATTTT
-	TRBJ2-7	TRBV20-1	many	CSARAWSRLEQYF	TGCAGTGCTAGAGCGTGGAGTCGGCTCGAGCAGTACTTC
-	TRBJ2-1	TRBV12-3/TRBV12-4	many	CASSLGQAGPIEQFF	TGTGCCAGCAGTTTAGGACAGGCTGGGCCAATTGAGCAGTTCTTC
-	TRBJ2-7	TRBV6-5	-	CASKVIGASYEQYF	TGTGCCAGTAAGGTTATAGGGGCCTCCTACGAGCAGTACTTC
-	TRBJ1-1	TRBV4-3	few	CASSQEAGLNTEAFF	TGCGCCAGCAGCCAAGAGGCCGGGTTGAACACTGAAGCTTTCTTT
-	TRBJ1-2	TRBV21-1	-	CASNSGRARYGYTF	TGTGCCAGCAACTCTGGCAGGGCACGGTATGGCTACACCTTC
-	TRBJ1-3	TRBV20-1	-	CSAREVEGTSGNTIYF	TGCAGTGCTAGAGAAGTGGAGGGTACTTCTGGAAACACCATATATTTT
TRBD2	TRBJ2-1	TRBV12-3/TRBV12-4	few	CASSSGAAWKQFF	TGTGCCAGCAGTAGCGGGGCGGCTTGGAAGCAGTTCTTC
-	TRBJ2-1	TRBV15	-	CATSREWQYNEQFF	TGTGCCACCAGCAGAGAATGGCAGTACAATGAGCAGTTCTTC
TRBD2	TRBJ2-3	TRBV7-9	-	CASRAPPSGGPSTDTQYF	TGTGCCAGCAGAGCCCCCCCTAGCGGGGGGCCTAGCACAGATACGCAGTATTTT
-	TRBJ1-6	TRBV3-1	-	CASSQESDSPLHF	TGTGCCAGCAGCCAAGAAAGTGATTCACCCCTCCACTTT
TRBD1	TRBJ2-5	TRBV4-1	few	CASSRSGTGVQETQYF	TGCGCCAGCAGCCGATCCGGGACAGGGGTTCAAGAGACCCAGTACTTC
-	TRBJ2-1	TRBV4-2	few	CASSQDAPEQFF	TGTGCCAGCAGCCAAGATGCCCCCGAGCAGTTCTTC
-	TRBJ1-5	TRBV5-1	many	CASSFGGESQPQHF	TGCGCCAGCAGCTTCGGGGGCGAAAGTCAGCCCCAGCATTTT
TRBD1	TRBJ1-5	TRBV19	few	CASKPGQYNQPQHF	TGTGCCAGTAAACCGGGACAGTACAATCAGCCCCAGCATTTT
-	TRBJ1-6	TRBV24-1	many	CATSDLRCRADSPLHF	TGTGCCACCAGTGATTTGCGGTGCAGGGCGGATTCACCCCTCCACTTT
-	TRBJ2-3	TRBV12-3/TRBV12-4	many	CASSSGHTDTQYF	TGTGCCAGCAGTTCGGGCCACACAGATACGCAGTATTTT
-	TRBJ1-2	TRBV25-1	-	CASSPAETYGYTF	TGTGCCAGCAGTCCGGCAGAGACCTATGGCTACACCTTC
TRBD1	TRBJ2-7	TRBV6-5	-	CASRSRDRATLRGQYF	TGTGCCAGCAGATCCCGGGACAGGGCAACCCTCAGAGGGCAGTACTTC
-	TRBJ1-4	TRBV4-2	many	CASSHWGGSNEKLFF	TGTGCCAGCAGCCACTGGGGGGGTTCTAATGAAAAACTGTTTTTT
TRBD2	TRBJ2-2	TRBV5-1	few	CASSLVAGSDTGELFF	TGCGCCAGCAGCTTGGTAGCGGGGTCGGACACCGGGGAGCTGTTTTTT
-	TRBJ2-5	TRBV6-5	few	CASTGAGEETQYF	TGTGCCAGTACCGGGGCCGGGGAAGAGACCCAGTACTTC
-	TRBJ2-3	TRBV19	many	CASSIPGLTDTQYF	TGTGCCAGTAGTATTCCCGGTCTCACAGATACGCAGTATTTT
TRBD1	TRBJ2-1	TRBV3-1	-	CASSQARDRVANEQFF	TGTGCCAGCAGCCAGGCCCGGGACAGGGTGGCCAATGAGCAGTTCTTC
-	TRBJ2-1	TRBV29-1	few	CSVAQGFYNEQFF	TGCAGCGTTGCTCAGGGATTCTACAATGAGCAGTTCTTC
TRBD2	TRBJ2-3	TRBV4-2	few	CASSPSSGGNISSTDTQYF	TGTGCCAGCAGCCCCTCTAGCGGGGGGAACATATCTAGCACAGATACGCAGTATTTT
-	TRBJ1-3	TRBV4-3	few	CASSQDWILLSGNTIYF	TGCGCCAGCAGCCAAGATTGGATCCTCCTCTCTGGAAACACCATATATTTT
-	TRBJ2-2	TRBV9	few	CASSVGGAGELFF	TGTGCCAGCAGCGTGGGGGGTGCCGGGGAGCTGTTTTTT
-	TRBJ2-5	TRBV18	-	CASSLTGLRETQYF	TGTGCCAGCTCACTGACGGGATTACGGGAGACCCAGTACTTC
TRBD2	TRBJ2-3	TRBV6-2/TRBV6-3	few	CASRPSGQLAGGRPDTQYF	TGTGCCAGCAGACCGTCGGGCCAACTAGCGGGGGGTCGACCAGATACGCAGTATTTT
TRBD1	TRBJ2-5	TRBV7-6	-	CASRQGKGQYF	TGTGCCAGCCGACAGGGGAAGGGTCAGTACTTC
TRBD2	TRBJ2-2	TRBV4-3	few	CASSQEWLAGGTNTGELFF	TGCGCCAGCAGCCAAGAGTGGCTAGCGGGGGGCACGAACACCGGGGAGCTGTTTTTT
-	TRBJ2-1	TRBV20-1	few	CSARNSLLGAYNEQFF	TGCAGTGCTAGAAACTCTCTTTTAGGGGCCTACAATGAGCAGTTCTTC
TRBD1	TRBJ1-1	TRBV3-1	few	CASSERQGANSEAFF	TGTGCCAGCAGCGAAAGACAGGGGGCGAACAGTGAAGCTTTCTTT
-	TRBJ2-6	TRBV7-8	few	CASVNRLASAGVGANVLTF	TGTGCCAGCGTAAACAGACTAGCCAGCGCAGGGGTTGGGGCCAACGTCCTGACTTTC
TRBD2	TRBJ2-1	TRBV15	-	CATSNSGGFYNEQFF	TGTGCCACCAGCAATAGCGGGGGGTTTTACAATGAGCAGTTCTTC